In its sample, the clone carrying this T cell receptor beta chain is large. This CDR3 has 15 amino acids. From germline, CDR1 is MNHEY and CDR2 SMNVEV (reference sequence). The J segment lost 3 bases and the V segment lost 6 bases, leaving 8 bases of the junction unmatched. These data originate in a study of circulating CD8 cells and anti-PD-1 response in melanoma. Using roughly 14 ng of total RNA, TCR libraries were made with the QIAseq Immune Repertoire TCR panel. TCRdb re-analysed the reads in MiXCR, keeping a single row per CDR3 protein. Of 400 to 500 distinct CDR3 sequences listed, 9.5% to 12% are singletons. Live CD3+CD8+TCRalphabeta+ cells were sorted into four subsets by PD-1 and/or TIGIT.

V usage is TRBV27 and J usage is TRBJ2-7, with 10 bases aligning to TRBD2. The source was CD8+ T cells from PBMCs, collected at baseline or after one month of anti-PD-1 therapy (not recorded which). This sequence was found in a human donor with melanoma. The CDR3 DNA reads TGTGCCAGCAGCATAGCGGGAGGAGGGGACTACGAGCAGTACTTC. Its translation is CASSIAGGGDYEQYF.